This TCR beta chain was identified during a study of T cells after yellow fever vaccination. The CDR3 spans 15 residues. Trimming stripped 3 bases from V and 4 bases from J, with 14 bases between. General study results and limits: Relatively few clonotypes were ones that appeared in both CD4 and CD8 compartments. Reappearing after the booster were most of the clones from primary vaccination (almost 97% CD4, about 88% CD8). Any FACS-sorted repertoire could hold abundant clonotypes that contaminate it from the bulk population.

This clonotype was counted a few times. What it recognizes is unknown. Conversion of TCR transcripts into cDNA relied on 5'RACE template switching, which added a universal primer site and UMIs. TCRdb fed the 5' RACE reads into MiXCR, producing one record per CDR3 protein. This sample has about 330,000 distinct CDR3 sequences, with 7% to 10% found just once. V usage is TRBV12-3 or TRBV12-4 and J usage is TRBJ2-3, with TRBD2 as a possible D gene (7 bases). The sequenced sample was PBMCs, obtained around 45 days after the first yellow fever vaccination. The receptor comes from a man aged 18 to 30 who received the YFV17D yellow fever vaccine. The CDR3 region has the DNA TGTGCCAGCAGTTTTGAGGGGGGGGGCCCAGATACGCAGTATTTT. Its translation: CASSFEGGGPDTQYF.